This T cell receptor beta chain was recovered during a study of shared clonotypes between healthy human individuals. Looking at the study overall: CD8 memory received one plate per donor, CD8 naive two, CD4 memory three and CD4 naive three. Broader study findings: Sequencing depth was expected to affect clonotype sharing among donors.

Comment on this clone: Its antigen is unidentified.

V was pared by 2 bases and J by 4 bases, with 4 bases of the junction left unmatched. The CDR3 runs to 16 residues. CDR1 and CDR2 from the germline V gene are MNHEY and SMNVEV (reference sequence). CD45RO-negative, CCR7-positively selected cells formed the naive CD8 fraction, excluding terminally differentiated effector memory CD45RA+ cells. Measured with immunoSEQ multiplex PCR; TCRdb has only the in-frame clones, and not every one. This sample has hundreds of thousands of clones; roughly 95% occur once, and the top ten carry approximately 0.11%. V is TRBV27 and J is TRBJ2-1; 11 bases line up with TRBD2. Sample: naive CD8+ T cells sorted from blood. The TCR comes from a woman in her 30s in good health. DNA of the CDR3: TGTGCCAGCAGTTTACCGGGACTAGCGGATTACAATGAGCAGTTCTTC. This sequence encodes CASSLPGLADYNEQFF.